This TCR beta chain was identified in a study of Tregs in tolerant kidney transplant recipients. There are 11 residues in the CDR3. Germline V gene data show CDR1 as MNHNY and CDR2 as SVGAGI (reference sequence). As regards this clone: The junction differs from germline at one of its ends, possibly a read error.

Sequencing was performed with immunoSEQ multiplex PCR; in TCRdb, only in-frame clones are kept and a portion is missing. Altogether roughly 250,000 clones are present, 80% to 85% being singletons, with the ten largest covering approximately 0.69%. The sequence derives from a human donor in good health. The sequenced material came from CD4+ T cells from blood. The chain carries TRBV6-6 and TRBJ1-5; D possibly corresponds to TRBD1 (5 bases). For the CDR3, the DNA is TGTGCCAGTAGTTACCGGGGGGCCCAGCATTTT. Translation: CASSYRGAQHF.